One T cell receptor beta chain is described in this entry. The antigen it recognizes is unknown. No base-level quality is on record; no much larger clone is a single base apart. RNA was extracted with the RNeasy kit and roughly 0.45 to 1 ug was reverse transcribed using random hexamers. TCR beta CDR3 regions were amplified with the immunoSEQ multiplex PCR assay covering 54 Vbeta and 13 Jbeta segments. PCR amplification bias was corrected using a synthetic template baseline for primer optimization and computational correction. Per the source publication's procedure: Reads were assigned to V, D and J genes according to IMGT and analyzed in immunoSEQ Analyzer, with only productive sequences retained. To calculate clonality, Shannon entropy was normalized by log2 of the number of productive unique sequences and then subtracted from one. For each patient and control, public and private clones were evaluated within the 100 most prevalent clones. Susac-specific clones were defined as absent from healthy and MS cohorts, about 1,100 published viral clones and other ImmuneACCESS disease sequences. TCRdb itself trimmed the public reads at Q25 with fastp, ran MiXCR and retained productive beta chains. Identical CDR3 protein sequences are pooled into one entry, listed with their most common genes and DNA. TCRdb assigned the V and J calls; the authors' analysis was not used. The sample table holds about 100,000 distinct CDR3 sequences, of which 95% were seen once. The ten most abundant clones make up 0.25% to 0.35% of the sample.

The sample comes from a study of CD8 T cells in Susac syndrome (dated by TCRdb to about 2019). Some background on the complete study: Among the Susac syndrome patients who were sequenced, clinically active disease was present in six and clinical remission was observed in eight. At blood withdrawal, Susac syndrome patients were therapy-naive, treated with corticosteroids (with IVIg additionally given to some), or treated with IVIg alone. Repertoire sequencing was used to test whether CD8+ T cell activation and differentiation in Susac syndrome was antigen driven. The study compared CD8+ T cell repertoire clonality among 12 healthy donors, around 14 Susac syndrome patients and 15 multiple sclerosis patients.

Summary of the overall study and its limitations: The number of individuals in the TCR sequencing and HLA analysis was recognized as being relatively small. In the total CD8+ and CD8+ TEMRA repertoires, sixteen and five Susac-specific public clones, respectively, were identified. CD8+ repertoires in Susac syndrome showed clonal expansion, which was highest in CD8+ TEMRA cells and was greater in clinically active patients than in remitting patients.

The CDR3 has 16 amino acids, counting the end cysteine and phenylalanine. The entry retains the CDR3 DNA only, 48 bases that are in frame from base 1. The germline V and J ends show losses of 3 bases and 6 bases respectively, and no gene match explains 9 bases of the junction. Sequences SQVTM (CDR1) and ANQGSEA (CDR2) are obtained from the germline V gene. High-throughput TCR beta sequencing profiled peripheral blood CD8+ and CD4+ T cells from healthy donors, Susac syndrome patients and multiple sclerosis patients. The Susac syndrome patients fulfilled recently defined diagnostic criteria for definite or probable disease. Bulk CD8+ and CD4+ T cells were purified magnetically by negative isolation, whereas CD8+ TEMRA cells were enriched by FACS. Blood was collected in EDTA tubes and processed within 24 hours, with PBMCs isolated through density gradient centrifugation. PBMCs intended for TCR sequencing were cryopreserved in liquid nitrogen and thawed later in a water bath at 37 degrees C. A purity of at least 90% was achieved for sorted or isolated CD4+, CD8+ and CD8+ TEMRA cells.

The V and J segments used are TRBV29-1 and TRBJ2-1, with 12 middle bases fitting TRBD2. The sequence came from a human donor with Susac syndrome. The sequenced material came from CD8+ T cells from PBMCs. The nucleotide sequence reads as follows: TGCAGCGTTGACGCTAGCGGGAGGGAGGCCTTCAATGAGCAGTTCTTC. Its amino acids are CSVDASGREAFNEQFF.